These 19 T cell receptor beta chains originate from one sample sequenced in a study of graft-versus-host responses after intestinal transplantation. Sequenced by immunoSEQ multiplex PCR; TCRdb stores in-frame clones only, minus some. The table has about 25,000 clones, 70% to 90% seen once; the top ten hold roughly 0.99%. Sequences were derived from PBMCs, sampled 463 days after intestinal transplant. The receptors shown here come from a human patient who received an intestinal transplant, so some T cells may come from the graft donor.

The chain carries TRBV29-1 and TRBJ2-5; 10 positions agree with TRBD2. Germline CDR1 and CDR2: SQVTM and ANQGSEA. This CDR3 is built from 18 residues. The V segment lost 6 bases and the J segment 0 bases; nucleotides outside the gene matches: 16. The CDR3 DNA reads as TGCAGCGTAAGAATCCCACCAGCGGGAGGGCTCTACCAAGAGACCCAGTACTTC. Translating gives CSVRIPPAGGLYQETQYF.

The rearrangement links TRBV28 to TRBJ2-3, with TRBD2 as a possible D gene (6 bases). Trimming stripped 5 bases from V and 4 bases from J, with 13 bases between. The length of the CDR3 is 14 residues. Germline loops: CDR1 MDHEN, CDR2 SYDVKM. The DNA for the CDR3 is TGTGCCAGCAGTACCGCCGGGACTCCAGATACGCAGTATTTT. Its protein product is CASSTAGTPDTQYF.

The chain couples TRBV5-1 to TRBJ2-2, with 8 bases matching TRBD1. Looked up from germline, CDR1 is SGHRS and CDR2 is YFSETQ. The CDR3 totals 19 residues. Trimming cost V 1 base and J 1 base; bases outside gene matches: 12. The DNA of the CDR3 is TGCGCCAGCAGCTTGTGGGTCCGGCGGGGACAGGTGAACACCGGGGAGCTGTTTTTT. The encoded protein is CASSLWVRRGQVNTGELFF.

CDR3 DNA: TGTGCCTGGGATACGGTTAACGGGTCACCCCTCCACTTT. Translated: CAWDTVNGSPLHF. V is TRBV30 and J is TRBJ1-6; D ambiguous. The germline V gene has CDR1 GTSNPN and CDR2 SVGIG (reference sequence). The CDR3 runs to 13 residues. V was trimmed by 5 bases and J by 10 bases, leaving 15 bases between them.

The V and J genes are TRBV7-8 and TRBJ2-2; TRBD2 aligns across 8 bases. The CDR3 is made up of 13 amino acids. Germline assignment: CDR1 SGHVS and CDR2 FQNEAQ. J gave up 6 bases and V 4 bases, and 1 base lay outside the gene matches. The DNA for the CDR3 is TGTGCCAGCAGCTCAGCGGGGGCCGGGGAGCTGTTTTTT. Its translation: CASSSAGAGELFF. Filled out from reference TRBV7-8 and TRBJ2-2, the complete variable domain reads GAGVSQSPRYKVAKRGQDVALRCDPISGHVSLFWYQQALGQGPEFLTYFQNEAQLDKSGLPSDRFFAERPEGSVSTLKIQRTQQEDSAVYLCASSSAGAGELFFGEGSRLTVL.

In DNA, the CDR3 is TGCACCCCTGTCCGGAGAGATGGCTACACCTTC. It encodes CTPVRRDGYTF. This sequence joins TRBV20-1 and TRBJ1-2; D is unclear. The CDR3 loop spans 11 amino acids. Germline V gene data show CDR1 as DFQATT and CDR2 as SNEGSKA (reference sequence).

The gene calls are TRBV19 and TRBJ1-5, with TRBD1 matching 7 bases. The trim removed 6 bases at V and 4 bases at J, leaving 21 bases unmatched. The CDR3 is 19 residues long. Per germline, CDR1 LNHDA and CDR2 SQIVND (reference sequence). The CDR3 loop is CASSPGLMRQGVGNQPQHF. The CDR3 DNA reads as TGTGCCAGTAGCCCCGGGCTTATGAGACAGGGTGTGGGGAATCAGCCCCAGCATTTT.

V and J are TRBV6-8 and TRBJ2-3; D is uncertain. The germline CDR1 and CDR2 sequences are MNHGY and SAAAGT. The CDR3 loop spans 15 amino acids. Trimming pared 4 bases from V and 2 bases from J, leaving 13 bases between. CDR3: CASSSLGLYTDTQYF. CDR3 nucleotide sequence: TGTGCCAGCAGTTCCCTGGGGTTATACACAGATACGCAGTATTTT.

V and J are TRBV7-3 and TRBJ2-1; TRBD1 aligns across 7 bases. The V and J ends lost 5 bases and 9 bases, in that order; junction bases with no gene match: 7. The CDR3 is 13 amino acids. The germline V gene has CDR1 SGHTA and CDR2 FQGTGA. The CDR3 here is CASSTDRDSEQFF. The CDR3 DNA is TGTGCCAGCAGCACTGACAGGGATAGTGAGCAGTTCTTC.

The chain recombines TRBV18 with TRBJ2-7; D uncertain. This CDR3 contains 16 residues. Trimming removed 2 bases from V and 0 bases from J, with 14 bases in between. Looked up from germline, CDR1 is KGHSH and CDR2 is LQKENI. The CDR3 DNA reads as TGTGCCAGCTCACCAAGTCAGGTAATCTACTCCTACGAGCAGTACTTC. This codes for CASSPSQVIYSYEQYF. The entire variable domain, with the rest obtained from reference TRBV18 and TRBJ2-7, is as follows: NAGVMQNPRHLVRRRGQEARLRCSPMKGHSHVYWYRQLPEEGLKFMVYLQKENIIDESGMPKERFSAEFPKEGPSILRIQQVVRGDSAAYFCASSPSQVIYSYEQYFGPGTRLTVT.

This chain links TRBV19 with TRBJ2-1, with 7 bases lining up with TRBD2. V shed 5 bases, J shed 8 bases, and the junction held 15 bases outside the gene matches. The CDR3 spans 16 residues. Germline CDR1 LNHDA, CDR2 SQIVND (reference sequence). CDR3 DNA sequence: TGTGCCAGTAGTGGACAACTAGACAGCGGGGTAGATGAGCAGTTCTTC. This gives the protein CASSGQLDSGVDEQFF.

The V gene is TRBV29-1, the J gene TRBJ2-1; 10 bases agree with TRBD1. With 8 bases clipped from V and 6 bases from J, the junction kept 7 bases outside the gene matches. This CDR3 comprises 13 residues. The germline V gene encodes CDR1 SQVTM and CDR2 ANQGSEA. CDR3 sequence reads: CSSGQGLVNEQFF. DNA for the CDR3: TGCAGCTCGGGACAGGGGTTAGTCAATGAGCAGTTCTTC.

Written as DNA, the CDR3 is TGTGCCAGCAGTTCCCTCCACGAGCAGTACTTC. The encoded protein is CASSSLHEQYF. V gene TRBV28 combines with J gene TRBJ2-7; no firm D call. Germline-derived CDR1 and CDR2 are MDHEN and SYDVKM. V dropped 4 bases and J dropped 5 bases, with 6 bases sitting between them. This CDR3 spans 11 amino acids.

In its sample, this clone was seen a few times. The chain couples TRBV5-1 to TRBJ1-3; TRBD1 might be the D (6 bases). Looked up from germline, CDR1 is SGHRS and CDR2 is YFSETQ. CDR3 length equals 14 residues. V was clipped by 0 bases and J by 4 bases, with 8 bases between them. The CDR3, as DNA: TGCGCCAGCAGCTTGGATCAGGGGGGAAACACCATATATTTT. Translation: CASSLDQGGNTIYF.

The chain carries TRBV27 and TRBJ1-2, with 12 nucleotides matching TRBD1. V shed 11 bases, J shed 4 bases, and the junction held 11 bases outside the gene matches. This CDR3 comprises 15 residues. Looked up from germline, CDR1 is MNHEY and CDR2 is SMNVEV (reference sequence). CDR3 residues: CASAGQGAPVYGYTF. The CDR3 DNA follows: TGTGCCTCCGCGGGACAGGGGGCACCGGTCTATGGCTACACCTTC.

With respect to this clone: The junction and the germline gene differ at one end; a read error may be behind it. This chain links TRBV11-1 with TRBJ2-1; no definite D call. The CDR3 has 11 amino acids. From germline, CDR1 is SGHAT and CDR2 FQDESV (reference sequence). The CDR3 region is CASSLYSEQFF. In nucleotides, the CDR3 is TGTGCCAGCAGCTTATACAGTGAGCAGTTCTTC.

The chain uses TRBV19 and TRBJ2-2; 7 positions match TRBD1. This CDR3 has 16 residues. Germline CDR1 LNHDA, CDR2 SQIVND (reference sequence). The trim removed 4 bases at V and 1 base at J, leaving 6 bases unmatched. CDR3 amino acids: CASSTSGTVNTGELFF. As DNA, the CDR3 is TGTGCCAGTAGTACGTCCGGGACAGTGAACACCGGGGAGCTGTTTTTT.

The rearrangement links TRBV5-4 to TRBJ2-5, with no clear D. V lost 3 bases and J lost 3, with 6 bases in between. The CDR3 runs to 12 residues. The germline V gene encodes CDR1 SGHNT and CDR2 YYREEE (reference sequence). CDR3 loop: CASSSSKETQYF. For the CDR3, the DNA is TGTGCCAGCAGCTCTTCGAAAGAGACCCAGTACTTC.

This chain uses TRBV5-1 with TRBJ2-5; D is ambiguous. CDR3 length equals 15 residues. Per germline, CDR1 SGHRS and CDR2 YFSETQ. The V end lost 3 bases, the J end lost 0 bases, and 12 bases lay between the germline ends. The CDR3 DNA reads TGCGCCAGCAGCTCCACCACAGTGTACCAAGAGACCCAGTACTTC. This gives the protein CASSSTTVYQETQYF.